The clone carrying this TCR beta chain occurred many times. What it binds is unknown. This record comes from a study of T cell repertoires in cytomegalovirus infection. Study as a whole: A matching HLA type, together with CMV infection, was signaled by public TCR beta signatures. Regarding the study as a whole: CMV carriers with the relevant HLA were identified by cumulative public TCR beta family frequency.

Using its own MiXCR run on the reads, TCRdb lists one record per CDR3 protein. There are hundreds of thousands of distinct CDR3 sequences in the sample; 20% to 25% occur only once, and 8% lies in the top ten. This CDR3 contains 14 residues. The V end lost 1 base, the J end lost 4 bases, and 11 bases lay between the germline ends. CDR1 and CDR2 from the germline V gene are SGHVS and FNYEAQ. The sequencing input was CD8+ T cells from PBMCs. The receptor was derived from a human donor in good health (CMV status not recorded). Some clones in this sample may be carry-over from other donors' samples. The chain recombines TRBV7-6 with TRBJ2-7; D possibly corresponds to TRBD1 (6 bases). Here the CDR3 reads CASSLGDRTYEQYF. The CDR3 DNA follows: TGTGCCAGCAGCTTAGGAGACAGGACTTACGAGCAGTACTTC.